This T cell receptor (beta chain) was retrieved from a study of T cell responses to AZD1222 COVID-19 vaccine. Study-wide background: The analysis combined second doses at about 4 or about 12 weeks.

Data came from immunoSEQ multiplex PCR; TCRdb stores just in-frame clones and leaves some out. The sample holds 150,000 to 200,000 clones, about 94% seen once. The CDR3 has 17 residues. V lost 6 bases, J lost 4 bases, and 25 bases lay in between. Germline CDR1 MDHEN, CDR2 SYDVKM. Study-level points and caveats: Donor demographics were predominantly white British with a female majority; clonal diversity may be underestimated. With two AZD1222 doses given, Spike-specific TCR breadth and depth both rose. The study identified only a handful of AZD1222 recipients as seropositive at baseline.

On this clone: As yet, its antigen is unknown.

The specimen was peripheral blood, collected on day 0 of AZD1222 vaccination. The chain combines TRBV28 with TRBJ2-7; D might be TRBD1 (5 bases). The TCR sequence derives from an adult in good health. The CDR3 loop reads CASSSLGHPAVAYEQYF. For the CDR3, the DNA is TGTGCCAGCAGCTCCCTCGGACACCCCGCTGTGGCTTACGAGCAGTACTTC.